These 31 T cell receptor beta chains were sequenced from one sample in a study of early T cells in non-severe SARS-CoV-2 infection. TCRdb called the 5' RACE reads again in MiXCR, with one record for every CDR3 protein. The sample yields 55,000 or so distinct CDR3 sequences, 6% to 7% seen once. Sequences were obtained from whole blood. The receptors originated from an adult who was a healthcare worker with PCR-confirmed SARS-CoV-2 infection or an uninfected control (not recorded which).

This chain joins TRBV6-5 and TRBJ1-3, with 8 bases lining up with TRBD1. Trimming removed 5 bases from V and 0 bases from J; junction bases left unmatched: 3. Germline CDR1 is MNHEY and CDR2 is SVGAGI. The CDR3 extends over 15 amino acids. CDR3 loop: CASSRGQGSGNTIYF. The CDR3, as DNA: TGTGCCAGCAGTCGTGGACAGGGCTCTGGAAACACCATATATTTT.

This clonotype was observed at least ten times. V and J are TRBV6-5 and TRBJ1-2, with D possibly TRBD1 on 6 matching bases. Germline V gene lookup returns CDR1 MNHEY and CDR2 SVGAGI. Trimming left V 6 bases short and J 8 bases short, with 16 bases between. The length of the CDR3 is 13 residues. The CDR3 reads CASRPTGPRGYTF. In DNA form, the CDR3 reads TGTGCCAGCAGACCGACAGGCCCGAGGGGCTACACCTTC.

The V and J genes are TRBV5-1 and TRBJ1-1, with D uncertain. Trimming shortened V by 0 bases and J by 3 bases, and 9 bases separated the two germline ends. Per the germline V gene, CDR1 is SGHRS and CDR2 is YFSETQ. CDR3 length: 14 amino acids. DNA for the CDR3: TGCGCCAGCAGCTTGGCCGGGTCGTACACTGAAGCTTTCTTT. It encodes CASSLAGSYTEAFF.

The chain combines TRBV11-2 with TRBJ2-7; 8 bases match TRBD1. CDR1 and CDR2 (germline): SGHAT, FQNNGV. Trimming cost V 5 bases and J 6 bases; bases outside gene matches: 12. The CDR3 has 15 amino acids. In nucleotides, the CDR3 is TGTGCCAGCAGCCCCTCCTCAAGGACAGGGAGCGAGCAGTACTTC. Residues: CASSPSSRTGSEQYF.

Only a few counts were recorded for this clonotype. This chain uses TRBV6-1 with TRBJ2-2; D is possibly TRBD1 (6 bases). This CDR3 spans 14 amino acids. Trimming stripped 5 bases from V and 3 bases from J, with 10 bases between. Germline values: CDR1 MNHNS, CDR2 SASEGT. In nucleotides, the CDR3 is TGTGCCAGCAGTACAGGGAGAGACACCGGGGAGCTGTTTTTT. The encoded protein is CASSTGRDTGELFF.

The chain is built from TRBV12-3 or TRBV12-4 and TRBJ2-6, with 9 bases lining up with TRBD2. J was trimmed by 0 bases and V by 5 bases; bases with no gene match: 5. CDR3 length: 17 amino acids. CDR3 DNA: TGTGCCAGCAGTAGTCTAGCGGGGTTCTCTGGGGCCAACGTCCTGACTTTC. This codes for CASSSLAGFSGANVLTF.

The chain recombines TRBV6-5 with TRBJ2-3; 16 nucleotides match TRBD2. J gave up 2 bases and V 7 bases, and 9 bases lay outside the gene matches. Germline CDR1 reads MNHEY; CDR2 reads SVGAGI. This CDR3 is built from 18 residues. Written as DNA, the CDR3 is TGTGCCAGCATCCCCGGGACTAGCGGGGGGGCCCCCACAGATACGCAGTATTTT. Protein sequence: CASIPGTSGGAPTDTQYF.

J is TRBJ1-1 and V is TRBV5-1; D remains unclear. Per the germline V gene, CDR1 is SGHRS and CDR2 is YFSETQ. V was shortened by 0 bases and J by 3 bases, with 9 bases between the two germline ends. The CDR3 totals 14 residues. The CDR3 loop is CASSLAGQDTEAFF. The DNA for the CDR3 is TGCGCCAGCAGCTTGGCGGGCCAAGACACTGAAGCTTTCTTT.

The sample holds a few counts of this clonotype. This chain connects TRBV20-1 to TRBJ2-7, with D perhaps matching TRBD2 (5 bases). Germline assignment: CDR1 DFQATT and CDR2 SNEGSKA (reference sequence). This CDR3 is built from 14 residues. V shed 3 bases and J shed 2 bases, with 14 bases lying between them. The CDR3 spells CSARGRPTTYEQYF. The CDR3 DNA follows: TGCAGTGCTAGGGGCCGACCGACTACCTACGAGCAGTACTTC.

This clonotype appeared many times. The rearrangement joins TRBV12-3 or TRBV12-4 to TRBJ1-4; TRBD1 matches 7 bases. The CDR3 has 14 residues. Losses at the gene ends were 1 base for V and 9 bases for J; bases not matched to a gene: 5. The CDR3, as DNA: TGTGCCAGCAGTTTAGTGACAGGGAGCCAAAAACTGTTTTTT. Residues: CASSLVTGSQKLFF.

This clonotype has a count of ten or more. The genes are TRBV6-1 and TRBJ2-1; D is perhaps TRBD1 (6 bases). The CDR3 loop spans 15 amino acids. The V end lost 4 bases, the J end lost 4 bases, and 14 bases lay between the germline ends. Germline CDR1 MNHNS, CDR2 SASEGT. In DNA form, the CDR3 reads TGTGCCAGCAGTGTGGGGGCCACTAATTACAATGAGCAGTTCTTC. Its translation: CASSVGATNYNEQFF.

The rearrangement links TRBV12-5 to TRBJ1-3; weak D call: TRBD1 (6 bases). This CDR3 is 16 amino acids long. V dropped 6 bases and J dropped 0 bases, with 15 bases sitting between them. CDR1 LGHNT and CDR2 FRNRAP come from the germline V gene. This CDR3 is CASGPPVRGSGNTIYF. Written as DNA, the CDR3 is TGTGCTAGTGGCCCCCCGGTCAGGGGCTCTGGAAACACCATATATTTT.

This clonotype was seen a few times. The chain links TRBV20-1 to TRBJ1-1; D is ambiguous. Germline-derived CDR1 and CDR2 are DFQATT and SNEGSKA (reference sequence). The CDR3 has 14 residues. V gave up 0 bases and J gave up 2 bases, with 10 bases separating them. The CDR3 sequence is CSARDRSLNTEAFF. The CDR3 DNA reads TGCAGTGCTAGAGATCGATCCCTCAACACTGAAGCTTTCTTT.

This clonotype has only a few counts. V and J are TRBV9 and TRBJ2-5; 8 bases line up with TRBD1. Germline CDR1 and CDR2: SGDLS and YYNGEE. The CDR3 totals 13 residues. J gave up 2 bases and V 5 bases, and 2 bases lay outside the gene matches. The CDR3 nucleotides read TGTGCCAGCAGGCGGACAGGGCAAGAGACCCAGTACTTC. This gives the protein CASRRTGQETQYF.

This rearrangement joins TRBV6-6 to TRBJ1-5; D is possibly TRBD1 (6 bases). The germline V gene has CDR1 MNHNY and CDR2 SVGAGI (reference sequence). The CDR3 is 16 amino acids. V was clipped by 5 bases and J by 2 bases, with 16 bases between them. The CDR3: CASSRTGTSGNQPQHF. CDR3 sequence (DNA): TGTGCCAGCAGTAGAACAGGGACCAGCGGCAATCAGCCCCAGCATTTT.

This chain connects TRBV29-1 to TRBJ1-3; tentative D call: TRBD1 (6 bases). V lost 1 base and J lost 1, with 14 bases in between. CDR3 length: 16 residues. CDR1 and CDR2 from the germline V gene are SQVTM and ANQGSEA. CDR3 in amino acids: CSVEVPRGLSGNTIYF. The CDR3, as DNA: TGCAGCGTTGAAGTCCCCAGGGGACTGTCTGGAAACACCATATATTTT.

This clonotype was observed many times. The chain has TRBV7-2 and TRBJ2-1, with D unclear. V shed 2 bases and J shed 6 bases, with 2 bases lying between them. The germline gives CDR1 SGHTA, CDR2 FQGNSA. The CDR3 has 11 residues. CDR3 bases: TGTGCCAGCAGCTTACTCAATGAGCAGTTCTTC. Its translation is CASSLLNEQFF.

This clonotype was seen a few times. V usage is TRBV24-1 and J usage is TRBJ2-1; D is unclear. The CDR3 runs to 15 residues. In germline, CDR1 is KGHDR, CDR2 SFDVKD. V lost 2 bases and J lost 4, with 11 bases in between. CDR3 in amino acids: CATSDSSFSYNEQFF. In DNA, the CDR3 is TGTGCCACCAGTGATTCCTCATTCTCGTACAATGAGCAGTTCTTC.

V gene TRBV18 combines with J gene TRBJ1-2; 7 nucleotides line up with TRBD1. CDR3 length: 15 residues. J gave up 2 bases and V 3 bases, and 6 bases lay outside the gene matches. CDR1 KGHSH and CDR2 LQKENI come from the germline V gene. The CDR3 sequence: CASSPGTAQNYGYTF. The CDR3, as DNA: TGTGCCAGCTCACCCGGGACAGCGCAAAACTATGGCTACACCTTC.

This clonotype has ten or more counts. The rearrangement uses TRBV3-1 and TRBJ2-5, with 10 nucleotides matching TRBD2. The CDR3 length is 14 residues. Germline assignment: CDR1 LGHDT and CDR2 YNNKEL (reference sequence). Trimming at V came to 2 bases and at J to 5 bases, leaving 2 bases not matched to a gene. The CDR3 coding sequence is TGTGCCAGCAGCCAAACTAGCGGGGCGGAGACCCAGTACTTC. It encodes CASSQTSGAETQYF.

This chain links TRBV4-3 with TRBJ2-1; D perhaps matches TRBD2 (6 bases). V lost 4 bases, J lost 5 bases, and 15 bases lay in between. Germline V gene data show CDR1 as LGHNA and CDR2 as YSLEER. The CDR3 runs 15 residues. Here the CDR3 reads CASSPEGRGNNEQFF. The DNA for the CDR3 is TGCGCCAGCAGCCCCGAAGGGCGGGGAAACAATGAGCAGTTCTTC.

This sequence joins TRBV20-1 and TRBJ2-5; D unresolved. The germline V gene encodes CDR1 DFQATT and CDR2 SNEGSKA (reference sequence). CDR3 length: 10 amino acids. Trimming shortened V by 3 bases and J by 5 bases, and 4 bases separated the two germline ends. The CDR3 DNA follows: TGCAGTGCTAGTGGGGAGACCCAGTACTTC. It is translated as CSASGETQYF.

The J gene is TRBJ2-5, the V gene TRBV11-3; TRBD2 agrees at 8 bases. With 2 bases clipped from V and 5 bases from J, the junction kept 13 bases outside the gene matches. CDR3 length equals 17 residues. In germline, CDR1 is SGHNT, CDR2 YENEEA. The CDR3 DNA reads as TGTGCCAGCAGCTTAACCCCAGCGGGGGCCGGAGAGGAGACCCAGTACTTC. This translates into CASSLTPAGAGEETQYF.

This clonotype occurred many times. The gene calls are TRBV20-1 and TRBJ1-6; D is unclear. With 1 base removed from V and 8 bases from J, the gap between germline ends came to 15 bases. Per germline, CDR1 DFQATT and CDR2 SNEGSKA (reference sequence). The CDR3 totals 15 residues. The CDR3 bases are TGCAGTGCTAGAGGACCGAAGCCAGAGGATTCACCCCTCCACTTT. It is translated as CSARGPKPEDSPLHF.

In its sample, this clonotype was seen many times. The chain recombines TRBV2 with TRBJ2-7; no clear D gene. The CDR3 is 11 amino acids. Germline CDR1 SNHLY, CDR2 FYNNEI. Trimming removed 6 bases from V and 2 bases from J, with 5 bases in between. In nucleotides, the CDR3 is TGTGCCAGCAGGATAACCTACGAGCAGTACTTC. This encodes CASRITYEQYF.

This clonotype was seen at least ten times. This CDR3 reads CASSTGFVTGELFF. The CDR3 bases are TGTGCCAGCAGCACCGGATTCGTCACCGGGGAGCTGTTTTTT. This chain connects TRBV11-2 to TRBJ2-2; D is unresolved. This CDR3 has 14 residues. CDR1 SGHAT and CDR2 FQNNGV come from the germline V gene. V was trimmed by 5 bases and J by 4 bases, leaving 11 bases between them.

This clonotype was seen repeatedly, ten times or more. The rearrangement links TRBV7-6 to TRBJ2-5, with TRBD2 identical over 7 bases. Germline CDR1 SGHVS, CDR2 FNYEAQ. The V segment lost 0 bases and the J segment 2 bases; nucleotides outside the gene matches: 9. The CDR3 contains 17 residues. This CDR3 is CASSLAVSSGDQETQYF. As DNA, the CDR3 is TGTGCCAGCAGCTTAGCGGTGTCTAGCGGAGATCAAGAGACCCAGTACTTC.

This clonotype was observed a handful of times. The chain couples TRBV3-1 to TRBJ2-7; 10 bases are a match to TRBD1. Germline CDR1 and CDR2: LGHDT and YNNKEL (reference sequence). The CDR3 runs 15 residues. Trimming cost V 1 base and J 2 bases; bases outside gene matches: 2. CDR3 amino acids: CASSQVGTGAYEQYF. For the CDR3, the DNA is TGTGCCAGCAGCCAAGTGGGGACAGGGGCCTACGAGCAGTACTTC.

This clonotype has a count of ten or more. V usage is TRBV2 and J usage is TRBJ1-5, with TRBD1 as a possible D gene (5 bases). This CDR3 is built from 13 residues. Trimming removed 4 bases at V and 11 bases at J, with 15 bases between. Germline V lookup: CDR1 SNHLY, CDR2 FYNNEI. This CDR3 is CASSGGWDYAQHF. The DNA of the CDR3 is TGTGCCAGCAGTGGGGGGTGGGACTACGCCCAGCATTTT.

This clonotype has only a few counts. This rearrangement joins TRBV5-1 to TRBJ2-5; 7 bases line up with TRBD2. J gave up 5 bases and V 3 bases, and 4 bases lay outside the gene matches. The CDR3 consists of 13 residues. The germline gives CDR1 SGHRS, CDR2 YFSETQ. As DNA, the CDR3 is TGCGCCAGCAGCTGGGCAGCGGGGGAGACCCAGTACTTC. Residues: CASSWAAGETQYF.

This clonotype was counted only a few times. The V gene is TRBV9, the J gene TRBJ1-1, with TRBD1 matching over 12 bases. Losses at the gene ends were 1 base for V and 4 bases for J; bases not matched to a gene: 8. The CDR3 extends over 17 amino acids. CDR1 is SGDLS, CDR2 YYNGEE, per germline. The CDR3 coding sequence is TGTGCCAGCAGCGTAAGTCCCGGGACAGGGGGCAGCACTGAAGCTTTCTTT. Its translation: CASSVSPGTGGSTEAFF.